This record concerns one TCR beta chain sequence. Its antigen is unknown. The CDR3 has 14 residues. V lost 8 bases and J 3 bases, leaving 11 bases between the germline ends. Germline V CDR1 and CDR2: ENHRY, SYGVKD. The authors ran a second PCR of about 6 to 12 cycles using a sample-barcoded 5' primer and a J-beta primer mix. Researchers report that a template-switch adaptor with 12 random nucleotides tagged each cDNA molecule. MiXCR, applied by TCRdb to the 5' RACE reads, yields one record per CDR3 protein. The sample yields roughly 1,300,000 distinct CDR3 sequences, almost 60% seen once. The data derive from a study of blood T cells in healthy people across ages. Investigators took about 10 milliliters of peripheral blood from every donor. Study-wide points: Lack of knowledge of donor CMV status possibly confounded expanded clonotype changes. Conclusively comparing naive with antigen-experienced cells was impossible with unsorted PBMCs.

This TCR was recovered from a man aged 18 to 35 in good health. The chain carries TRBV10-3 and TRBJ2-6; weak D call: TRBD2 (6 bases). The material sequenced was blood. CDR3: CAIGRESGANVLTF. CDR3 DNA sequence: TGTGCCATCGGCCGGGAGAGTGGGGCCAACGTCCTGACTTTC.